This is a list of T cell receptor beta chains from one sample in a study of blood T cell repertoires in COVID-19. The table came from immunoSEQ multiplex PCR; TCRdb's copy has only in-frame clones and leaves some out. The repertoire consists of 200,000 to 250,000 clones, with around 83% occurring once and the leading ten covering around 2%. Sequences were obtained from peripheral blood. The receptors shown here come from a man aged 30-40 years who had recovered from COVID-19. Both conserved end residues are part of each CDR3. Rows give clone size only sometimes, using once, few, many, or a class for an expanded clone.

size,V,CDR3
.,TRBV5-8,CASSKWDRGSHGYTF
.,TRBV5-1,CASSLDRGGHEQYF
.,TRBV6-5,CASGPWTRTELLHF
.,TRBV2,CASSEHPGGSNRDIQYF
.,TRBV5-6,CASSLAGTGYADTQYF
.,TRBV25-1,CASSEYSPSGTQYF
.,TRBV19,CATKSRVNEKLFF
once,TRBV2,CASSEQGSGAETQYF
.,TRBV3-1/TRBV3-2,CASRETGKQREAFF
.,TRBV18,CASSPRQDPAYEKLFF
.,TRBV12-3/TRBV12-4,CASAGTRYGYTF
.,TRBV29-1,CSVGLSISSGKPEQYF
.,TRBV27,CASSLGEAYTGELFF
.,TRBV6-5,CAYRTGYNSPLHF
.,TRBV4-1,CASSQVEQGDGTGELFF
.,TRBV5-8,CASSDPGQGAGSPLHF
.,TRBV27,CASSRQVGSYNEQFF
.,TRBV7-9,CASSPVRTGGLFF
.,TRBV15,CATSRAPGTGLEKLFF
.,TRBV12-5,CASGNWDRGGTQYF
.,TRBV7-6,CASSSGQAGPPLHF
.,TRBV6-6,CASSSYSSYTEAFF
few,TRBV2,CASSEGIYRLGYTF